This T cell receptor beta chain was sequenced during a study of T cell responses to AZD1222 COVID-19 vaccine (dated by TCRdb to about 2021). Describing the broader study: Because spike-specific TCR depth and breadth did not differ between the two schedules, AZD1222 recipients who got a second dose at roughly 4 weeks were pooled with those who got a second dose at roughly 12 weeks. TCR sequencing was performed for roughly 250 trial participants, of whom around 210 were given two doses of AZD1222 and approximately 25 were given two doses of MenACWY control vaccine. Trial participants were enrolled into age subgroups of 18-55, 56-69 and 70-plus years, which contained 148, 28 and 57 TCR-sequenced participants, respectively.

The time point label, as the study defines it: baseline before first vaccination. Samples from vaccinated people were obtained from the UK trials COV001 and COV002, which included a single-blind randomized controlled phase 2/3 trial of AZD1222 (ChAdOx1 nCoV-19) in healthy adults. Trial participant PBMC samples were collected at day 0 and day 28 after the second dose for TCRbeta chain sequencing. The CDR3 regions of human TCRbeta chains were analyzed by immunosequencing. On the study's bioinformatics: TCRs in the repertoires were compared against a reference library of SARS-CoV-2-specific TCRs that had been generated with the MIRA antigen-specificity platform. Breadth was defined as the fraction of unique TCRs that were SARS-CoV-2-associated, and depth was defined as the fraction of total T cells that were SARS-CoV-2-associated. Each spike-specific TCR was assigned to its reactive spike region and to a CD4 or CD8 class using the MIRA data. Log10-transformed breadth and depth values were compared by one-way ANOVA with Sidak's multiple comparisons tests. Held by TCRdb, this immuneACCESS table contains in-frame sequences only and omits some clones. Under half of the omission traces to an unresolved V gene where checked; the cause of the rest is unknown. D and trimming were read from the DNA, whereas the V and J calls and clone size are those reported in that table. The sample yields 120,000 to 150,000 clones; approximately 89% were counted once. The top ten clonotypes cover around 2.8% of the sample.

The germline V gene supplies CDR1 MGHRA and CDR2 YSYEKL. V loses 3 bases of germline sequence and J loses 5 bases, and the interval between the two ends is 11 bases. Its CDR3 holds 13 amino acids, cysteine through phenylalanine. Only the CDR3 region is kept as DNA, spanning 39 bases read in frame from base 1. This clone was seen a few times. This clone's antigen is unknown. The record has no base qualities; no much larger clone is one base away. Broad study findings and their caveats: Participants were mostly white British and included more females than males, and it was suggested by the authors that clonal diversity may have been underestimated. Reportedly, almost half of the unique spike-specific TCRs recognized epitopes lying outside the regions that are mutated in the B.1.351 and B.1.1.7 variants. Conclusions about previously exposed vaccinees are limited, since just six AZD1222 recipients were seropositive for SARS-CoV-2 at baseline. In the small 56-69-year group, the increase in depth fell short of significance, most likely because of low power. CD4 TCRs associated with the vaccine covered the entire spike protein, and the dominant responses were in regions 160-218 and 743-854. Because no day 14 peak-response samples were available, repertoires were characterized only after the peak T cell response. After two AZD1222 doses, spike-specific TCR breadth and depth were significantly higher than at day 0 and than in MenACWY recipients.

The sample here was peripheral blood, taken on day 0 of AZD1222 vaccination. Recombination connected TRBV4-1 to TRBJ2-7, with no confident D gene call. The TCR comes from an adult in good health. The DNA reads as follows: TGCGCCAGCAGCCACCCATTGGGGAACGAGCAGTACTTC. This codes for CASSHPLGNEQYF.